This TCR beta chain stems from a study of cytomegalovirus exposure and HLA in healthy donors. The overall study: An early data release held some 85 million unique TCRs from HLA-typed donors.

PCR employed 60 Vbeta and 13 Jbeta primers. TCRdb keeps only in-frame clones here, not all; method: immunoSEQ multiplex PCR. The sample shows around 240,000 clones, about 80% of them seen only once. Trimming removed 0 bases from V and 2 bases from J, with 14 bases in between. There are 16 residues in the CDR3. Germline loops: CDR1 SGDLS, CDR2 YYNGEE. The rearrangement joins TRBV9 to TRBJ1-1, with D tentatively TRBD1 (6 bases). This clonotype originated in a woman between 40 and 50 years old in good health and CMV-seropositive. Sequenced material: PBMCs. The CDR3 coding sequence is TGTGCCAGCAGCGTAGGGGGCGGGGGCCCCAACACTGAAGCTTTCTTT. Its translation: CASSVGGGGPNTEAFF.